This entry concerns a single T cell receptor beta chain. Antigen specificity is unknown. PCR was performed using 60 Vbeta and 13 Jbeta primers. Assay used: immunoSEQ multiplex PCR; TCRdb lists only in-frame clones, some missing. This table lists some 110,000 clones. This sample was taken from a study of cytomegalovirus exposure and HLA in healthy donors. From germline, CDR1 is LNHNV and CDR2 YYDKDF (reference sequence). The CDR3 runs to 13 residues. Trimming took 4 bases from V and 3 from J; bases not matched to a gene: 2. The study's findings and limits: Among immune exposure information, only CMV serostatus was available.

The sequence was collected from a man aged 30 to 45 in good health and CMV-seronegative. The chain links TRBV15 to TRBJ1-1, with 7 bases matching TRBD1. Sequenced input: PBMCs. The CDR3 protein is CATSKGAHTEAFF. The CDR3 region has the DNA TGTGCCACCAGCAAGGGGGCGCACACTGAAGCTTTCTTT.